The entry below describes one T cell receptor beta chain. Only in-frame clones appear in the TCRdb table, and some are missing; sequencing was by immunoSEQ multiplex PCR. The data contain some 220,000 clones, 75% to 90% of them singletons. This record comes from a study of blood T cell repertoires in COVID-19. Study in general: Donors in the United States, Italy and Spain gave samples during acute or convalescent COVID-19. Sources were T cells, B-cell-depleted T cells, or PBMCs; the material itself was cDNA or gDNA.

V was shortened by 2 bases and J by 4 bases, with 18 bases between the two germline ends. This CDR3 region has 16 residues. In germline, CDR1 is SGHDT, CDR2 YYEEEE. This TCR came from a woman aged 18-35 years in a cohort exposed to, infected with or recovered from COVID-19 (not recorded which). Sequenced input: PBMCs or T cells enriched from blood (not recorded which). The rearrangement links TRBV5-6 to TRBJ1-2, with D perhaps matching TRBD1 (6 bases). The CDR3 nucleotides read TGTGCCAGCAGCTTTAGAACAGGGCCCACTGCCTATGGCTACACCTTC. It encodes CASSFRTGPTAYGYTF.